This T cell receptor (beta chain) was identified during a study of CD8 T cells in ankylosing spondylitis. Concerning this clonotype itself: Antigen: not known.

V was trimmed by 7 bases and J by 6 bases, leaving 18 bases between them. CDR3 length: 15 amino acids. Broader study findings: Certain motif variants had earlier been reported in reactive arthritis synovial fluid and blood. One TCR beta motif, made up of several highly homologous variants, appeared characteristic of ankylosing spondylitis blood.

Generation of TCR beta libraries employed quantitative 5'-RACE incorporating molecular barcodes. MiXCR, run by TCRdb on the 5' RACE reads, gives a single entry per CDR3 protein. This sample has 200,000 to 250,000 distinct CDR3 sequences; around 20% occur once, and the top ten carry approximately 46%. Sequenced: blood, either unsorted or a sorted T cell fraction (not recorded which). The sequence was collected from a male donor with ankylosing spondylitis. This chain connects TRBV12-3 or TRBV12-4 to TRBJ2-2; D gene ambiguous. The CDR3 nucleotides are TGTGCCAGCACCGACACGTTGGGTGGGGCCGGGGAGCTGTTTTTT. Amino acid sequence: CASTDTLGGAGELFF.